This T cell receptor (beta chain) originates from a study of shared clonotypes between healthy human individuals. Broader study findings: On the whole, naive subsets had larger estimated richness than memory subsets had.

Donors included only healthy HIV-negative adults lacking recent acute infections or vaccinations. CDR1 is LNHDA and CDR2 is SQIVND in the germline V gene (reference sequence). The V segment lost 4 bases and the J segment 1 base; nucleotides outside the gene matches: 6. The CDR3 contains 15 residues. At the deep level, the assay was run. Replicate PCRs from sorted subsets contained 200 ng DNA, which is around 30,000 T cell genomes. The data were produced by immunoSEQ multiplex PCR, yet TCRdb's version contains in-frame clones alone and is incomplete. The top ten hold over 0.1% of the sample, which has around 2.3 million clones, approximately 96% seen once. With respect to this clone: Its antigen is currently unknown.

This sequence was found in a man younger than 35 in good health. Sequencing used naive CD4+ T cells sorted from blood. Subset here: CD45RA+ positively selected. The rearrangement links TRBV19 to TRBJ2-5; TRBD1 aligns across 7 bases. This CDR3 is CASSRGDRFQETQYF. CDR3 DNA sequence: TGTGCCAGTAGTAGAGGGGACAGATTCCAAGAGACCCAGTACTTC.